What follows describes a single TCR beta chain. This record belongs to a study of control samples from healthy donors and cancer patients. This CDR3 region has 13 residues. Trimming shortened V by 4 bases and J by 8 bases, and 15 bases separated the two germline ends. Looked up from germline, CDR1 is SGHNT and CDR2 is YYREEE (reference sequence). The method was immunoSEQ multiplex PCR; TCRdb's version includes in-frame clones alone and lacks a portion of them. The sample includes 400,000 to 500,000 clones, 75% to 95% of them seen just once. The V call is TRBV5-4, the J call TRBJ1-1, with D possibly TRBD1 on 6 matching bases. Sequenced material: PBMCs. The clonotype comes from a man aged 40-49 years with head and neck cancer. The CDR3 protein is CASSPGTRMEAFF. The CDR3 DNA reads TGTGCCAGCAGCCCGGGGACACGGATGGAAGCTTTCTTT.